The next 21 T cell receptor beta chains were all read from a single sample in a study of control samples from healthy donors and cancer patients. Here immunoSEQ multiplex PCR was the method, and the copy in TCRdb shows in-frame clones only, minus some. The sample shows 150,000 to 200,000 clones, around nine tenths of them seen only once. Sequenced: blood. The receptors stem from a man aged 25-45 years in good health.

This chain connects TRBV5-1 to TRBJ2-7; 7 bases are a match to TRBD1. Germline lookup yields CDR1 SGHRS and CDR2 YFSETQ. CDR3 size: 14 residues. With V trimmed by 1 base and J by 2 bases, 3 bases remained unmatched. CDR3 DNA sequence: TGCGCCAGCAGCTTGCGGCAGGGGGCCTACGAGCAGTACTTC. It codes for CASSLRQGAYEQYF.

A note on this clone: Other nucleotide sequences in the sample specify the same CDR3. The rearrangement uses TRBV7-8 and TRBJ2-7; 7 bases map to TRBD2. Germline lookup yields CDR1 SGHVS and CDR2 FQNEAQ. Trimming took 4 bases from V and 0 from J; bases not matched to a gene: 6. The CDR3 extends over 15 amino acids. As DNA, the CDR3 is TGTGCCAGCAGCTCACTAGCGCTTAGCTCCTACGAGCAGTACTTC. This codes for CASSSLALSSYEQYF.

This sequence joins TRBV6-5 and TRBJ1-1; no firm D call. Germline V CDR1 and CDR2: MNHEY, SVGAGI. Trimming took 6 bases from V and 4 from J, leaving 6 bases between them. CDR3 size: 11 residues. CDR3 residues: CASRRSTEAFF. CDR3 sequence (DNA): TGTGCCAGCAGGAGGAGCACTGAAGCTTTCTTT.

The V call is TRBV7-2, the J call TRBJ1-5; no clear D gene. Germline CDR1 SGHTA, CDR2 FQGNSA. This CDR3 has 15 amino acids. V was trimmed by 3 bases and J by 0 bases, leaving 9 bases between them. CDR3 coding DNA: TGTGCCAGCAGCTTTTCGGGGTATAGCAATCAGCCCCAGCATTTT. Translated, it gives CASSFSGYSNQPQHF.

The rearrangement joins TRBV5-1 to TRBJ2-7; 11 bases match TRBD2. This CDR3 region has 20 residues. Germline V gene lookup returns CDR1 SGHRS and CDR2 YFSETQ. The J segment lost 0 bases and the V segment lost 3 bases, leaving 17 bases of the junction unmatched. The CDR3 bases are TGCGCCAGCAGCTCCCGACAGGGTACTAGCGGGAGCCGCCGCTCCTACGAGCAGTACTTC. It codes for CASSSRQGTSGSRRSYEQYF.

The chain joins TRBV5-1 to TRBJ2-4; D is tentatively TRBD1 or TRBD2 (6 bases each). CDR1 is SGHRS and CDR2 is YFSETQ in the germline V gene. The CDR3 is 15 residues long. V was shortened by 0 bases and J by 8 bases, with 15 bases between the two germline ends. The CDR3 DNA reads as TGCGCCAGCAGCTTGGCGGGGGCGAAGGGGGACATTCAGTACTTC. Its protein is CASSLAGAKGDIQYF. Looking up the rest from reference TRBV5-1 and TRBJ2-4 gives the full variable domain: KAGVTQTPRYLIKTRGQQVTLSCSPISGHRSVSWYQQTPGQGLQFLFEYFSETQRNKGNFPGRFSGRQFSNSRSEMNVSTLELGDSALYLCASSLAGAKGDIQYFGAGTRLSVL.

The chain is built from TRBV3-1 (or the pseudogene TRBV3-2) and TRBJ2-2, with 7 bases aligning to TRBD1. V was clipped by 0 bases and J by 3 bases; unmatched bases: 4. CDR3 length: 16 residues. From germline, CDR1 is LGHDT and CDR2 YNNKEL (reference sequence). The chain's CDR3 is CASSQDRQGYTGELFF. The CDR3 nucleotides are TGTGCCAGCAGCCAAGATCGACAGGGATACACCGGGGAGCTGTTTTTT.

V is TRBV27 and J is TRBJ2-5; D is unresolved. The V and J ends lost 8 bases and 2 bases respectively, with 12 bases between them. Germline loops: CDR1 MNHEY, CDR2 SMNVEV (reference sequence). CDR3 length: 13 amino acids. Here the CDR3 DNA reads TGTGCCAGCTCATGGACGGTTCAAGAGACCCAGTACTTC. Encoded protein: CASSWTVQETQYF.

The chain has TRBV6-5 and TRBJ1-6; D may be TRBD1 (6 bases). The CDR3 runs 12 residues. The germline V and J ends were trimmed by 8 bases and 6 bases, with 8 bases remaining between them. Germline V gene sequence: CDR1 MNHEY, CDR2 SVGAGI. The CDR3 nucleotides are TGTGCCAGCGGGACACTTAATTCACCCCTCCACTTT. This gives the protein CASGTLNSPLHF.

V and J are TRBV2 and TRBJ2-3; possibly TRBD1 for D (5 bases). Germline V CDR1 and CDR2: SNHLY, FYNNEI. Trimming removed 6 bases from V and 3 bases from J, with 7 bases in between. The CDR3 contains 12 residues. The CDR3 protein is CASSPGTDTQYF. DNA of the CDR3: TGTGCCAGCAGCCCAGGGACAGATACGCAGTATTTT.

The CDR3 here is CASSVAQAAGYNSPLHF. DNA for the CDR3: TGTGCCAGCAGCGTAGCTCAGGCGGCCGGCTATAATTCACCCCTCCACTTT. The gene calls are TRBV9 and TRBJ1-6; no firm D call. CDR1 is SGDLS, CDR2 YYNGEE, per germline. The CDR3 has 17 residues. Trimming took off 0 bases at V and 3 bases at J, with 13 bases between the two ends.

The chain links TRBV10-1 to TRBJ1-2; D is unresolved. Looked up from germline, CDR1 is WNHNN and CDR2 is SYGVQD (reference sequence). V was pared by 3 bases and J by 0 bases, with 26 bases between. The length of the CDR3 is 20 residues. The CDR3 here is CASSDSPQRRAGTTNYGYTF. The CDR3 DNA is TGCGCCAGCAGTGACTCACCCCAACGGAGGGCAGGAACCACTAACTATGGCTACACCTTC.

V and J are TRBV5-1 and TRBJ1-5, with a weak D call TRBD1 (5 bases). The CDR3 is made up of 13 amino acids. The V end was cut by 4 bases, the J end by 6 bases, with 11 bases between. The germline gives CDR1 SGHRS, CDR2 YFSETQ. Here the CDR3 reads CASSDSVGQPQHF. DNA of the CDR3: TGCGCCAGCAGCGACAGTGTGGGTCAGCCCCAGCATTTT. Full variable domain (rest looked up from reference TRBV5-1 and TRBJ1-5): KAGVTQTPRYLIKTRGQQVTLSCSPISGHRSVSWYQQTPGQGLQFLFEYFSETQRNKGNFPGRFSGRQFSNSRSEMNVSTLELGDSALYLCASSDSVGQPQHFGDGTRLSIL.

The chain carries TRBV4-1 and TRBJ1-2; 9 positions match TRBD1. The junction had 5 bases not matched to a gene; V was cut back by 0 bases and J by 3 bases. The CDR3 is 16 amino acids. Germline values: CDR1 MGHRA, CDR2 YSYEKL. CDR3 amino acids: CASSQDTTGGYYGYTF. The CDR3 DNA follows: TGCGCCAGCAGCCAAGATACCACAGGGGGCTACTATGGCTACACCTTC.

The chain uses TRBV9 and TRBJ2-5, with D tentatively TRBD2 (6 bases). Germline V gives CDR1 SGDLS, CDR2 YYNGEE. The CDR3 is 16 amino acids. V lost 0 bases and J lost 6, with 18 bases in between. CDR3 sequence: CASSVEEGGIRKTQYF. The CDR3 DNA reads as TGTGCCAGCAGCGTAGAGGAGGGCGGGATCAGAAAGACCCAGTACTTC.

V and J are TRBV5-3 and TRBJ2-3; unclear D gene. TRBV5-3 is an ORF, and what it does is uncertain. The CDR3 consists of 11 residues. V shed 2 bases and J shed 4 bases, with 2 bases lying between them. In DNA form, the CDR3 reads TGTGCCAGAAGCTTCCCAGATACGCAGTATTTT. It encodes CARSFPDTQYF.

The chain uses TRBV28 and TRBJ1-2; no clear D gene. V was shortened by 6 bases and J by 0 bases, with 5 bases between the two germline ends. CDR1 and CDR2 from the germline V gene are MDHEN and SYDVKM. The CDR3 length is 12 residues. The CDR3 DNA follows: TGTGCCAGCAGCAAAGCTAACTATGGCTACACCTTC. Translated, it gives CASSKANYGYTF.

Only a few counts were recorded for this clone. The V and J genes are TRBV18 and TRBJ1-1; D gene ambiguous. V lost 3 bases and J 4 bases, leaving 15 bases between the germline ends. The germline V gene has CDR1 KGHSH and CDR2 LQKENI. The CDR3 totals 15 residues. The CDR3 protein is CASSPVHPSGTEAFF. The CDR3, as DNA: TGTGCCAGCTCACCCGTCCACCCTTCGGGCACTGAAGCTTTCTTT.

The CDR3 loop is CASSPGGANTGELFF. The CDR3 DNA reads as TGTGCCAGCAGCCCTGGGGGCGCGAACACCGGGGAGCTGTTTTTT. This chain uses TRBV7-7 with TRBJ2-2; perhaps TRBD1 as D (6 bases). CDR1 and CDR2 from the germline V gene are SSHAT and FNYEAQ (reference sequence). The germline V and J ends were trimmed by 5 bases and 0 bases, with 10 bases remaining between them. This CDR3 is built from 15 residues.

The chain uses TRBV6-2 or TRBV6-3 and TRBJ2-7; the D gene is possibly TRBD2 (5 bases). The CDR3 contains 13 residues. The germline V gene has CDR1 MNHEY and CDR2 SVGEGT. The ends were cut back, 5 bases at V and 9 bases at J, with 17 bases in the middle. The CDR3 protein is CASSLRTLSGQYF. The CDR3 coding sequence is TGTGCCAGCAGTCTGAGGACCCTCAGCGGGCAGTACTTC.

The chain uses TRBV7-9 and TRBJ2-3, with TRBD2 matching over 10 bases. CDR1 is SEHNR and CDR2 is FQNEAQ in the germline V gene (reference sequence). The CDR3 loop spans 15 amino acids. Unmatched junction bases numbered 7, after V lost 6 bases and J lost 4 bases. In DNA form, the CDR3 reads TGTGCCAGCAGTGAATCTAGCGGGGGCCCAGATACGCAGTATTTT. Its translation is CASSESSGGPDTQYF.